This entry concerns a single T cell receptor (beta chain). Its antigen has not been determined. The record has no base qualities; no much larger clone is one base away. PBMC libraries used mostly about 480 ng of input genomic DNA for deep sequencing, with six replicates per sample. The immunoSEQ hsTCRbeta kit was used to prepare TCRbeta libraries, following the manufacturer's instructions. Sequencing of the completed libraries took place using an Illumina NovaSeq 6000 S4 flow cell after they had been pooled to around 2.7 nM. The authors' analysis ran thus. The immunoSEQ Analyzer was used for raw data preprocessing and quality control. The analysis was limited to productive rearrangements, and each clonotype was defined by a unique CDR3 amino acid sequence. Repertoire clonality was estimated as the Gini-Simpson index, which was calculated using the R package tcR. Student's t test was used to compare Gini indices, and Pearson correlation was used to assess associations with tumor size change. This is the immuneACCESS table as TCRdb keeps it, with only in-frame sequences that have V and J called. A part of the clones is gone; compared with another copy, unresolved V genes explain less than half, and the rest is unexplained. The V and J calls and clone size are taken from that table; D and trimming were inferred from the DNA. The sample table records about 68,000 clones; around 83% of these occur just once. The ten largest clonotypes hold around 3.7% of the sample.

This sample is drawn from a study of neoadjuvant anti-PD-1 for oral cavity cancer (dated by TCRdb to 2020 to 2023). Regarding the complete study: Three to four biweekly doses of nivolumab at 3 mg/kg were mostly administered to patients before curative-intent surgical resection. For patients who did not progress, a fourth nivolumab dose was given around day 43, followed by definitive surgical resection on days 50-56. Patients with complete response, partial response or stable disease by RECIST 1.1 were defined as responders, whereas patients with progression were defined as non-responders. The parent correlative cohort had 12 to 13 patients and a response rate of 33%.

V was cut back by 3 bases and J by 1 base, leaving a gap of 21 bases between them. CDR1 and CDR2 (SGHNT, YYREEE) derive from the germline V gene (reference sequence). The CDR3 sequence holds 18 residues, the cysteine and phenylalanine included. The entry retains the CDR3 DNA only, 54 bases that are in frame from base 1. The intended sense of this specimen's time point label: after neoadjuvant nivolumab, at surgical resection. None of the patients had received prior systemic or radiation treatment, and all were newly diagnosed with stage II-IVA oral cavity squamous cell carcinoma. The cohort consisted of patients with HPV-negative, locally advanced oral cavity squamous cell carcinoma. No culture maintenance or expansion was done, as the peripheral blood mononuclear cells went straight to analysis. Samples were obtained from a longitudinal correlative study of a single-arm phase II trial of neoadjuvant nivolumab in oral cavity squamous cell carcinoma. Genomic DNA-based TCRbeta sequencing was performed on subject-matched pre- and post-treatment PBMCs and tumors from three responders and three non-responders. Peripheral blood mononuclear cells were collected before nivolumab treatment and were collected again after treatment, at the time of surgery. The Maxwell RSC DNA from Cells kit was used to isolate genomic DNA from PBMCs.

On the study overall, not on this receptor specifically: Within PBMCs, T cell clonality (Gini index) was significantly higher in non-responders than responders after neoadjuvant nivolumab. Only a few patients per response group were included in the TCR analyses, and the authors called for validation in larger cohorts. Higher pretreatment blood Treg/Th17 ratios correlated with higher pretreatment blood TCRbeta clonality and lower post-treatment tumor TCRbeta clonality.

This TCR was recovered from a person aged 40 to 85 with oral cavity squamous cell carcinoma. The V gene is TRBV5-4 and the J gene is TRBJ2-3, and perhaps TRBD2 as D gene, on 6 matching bases. The sample in question was PBMCs, obtained after nivolumab (anti-PD-1) treatment. The CDR3 protein is CASSWGSGTGVGTDTQYF. In nucleotide form, the sequence is TGTGCCAGCAGCTGGGGCTCCGGGACTGGAGTAGGCACAGATACGCAGTATTTT.